One and the same sample provided the 6 T cell receptor beta chains below, sequenced in a study of blood T cell repertoires in COVID-19 (TCRdb year 2020). The protocol used for the library was the immunoSEQ multiplex PCR assay. Imported from immuneACCESS, the table was reduced by TCRdb to in-frame sequences with V and J called. These copies leave out some clones; in studies compared against another copy, an unresolved V gene accounts for under half, and the cause of the remainder is not known. This sample comprises 65,000 to 85,000 clones, approximately 81% of them detected only once. 18% of the sample belongs to the ten largest clones. Specimen: peripheral blood. Every receptor here comes from an older woman with acute or convalescent COVID-19.

V is TRBV5-6 and J is TRBJ1-2; 7 nucleotides align to TRBD1. J was trimmed by 5 bases and V by 6 bases; bases with no gene match: 10. Germline V CDR1 and CDR2: SGHDT, YYEEEE. The CDR3 has 14 amino acids. Here the CDR3 reads CASTTYKGAYGYTF. CDR3 DNA sequence: TGTGCCAGCACCACATACAAGGGGGCGTATGGCTACACCTTC.

The chain employs TRBV19 and TRBJ2-1; D call uncertain. The CDR3 is 15 amino acids. Germline CDR1 reads LNHDA; CDR2 reads SQIVND (reference sequence). V lost 3 bases and J lost 0, with 9 bases in between. The DNA for the CDR3 is TGTGCCAGTAGTATCCCCGGGTCCTCCTACAATGAGCAGTTCTTC. It encodes CASSIPGSSYNEQFF. Looking up the rest from reference TRBV19 and TRBJ2-1 gives the full variable domain: DGGITQSPKYLFRKEGQNVTLSCEQNLNHDAMYWYRQDPGQGLRLIYYSQIVNDFQKGDIAEGYSVSREKKESFPLTVTSAQKNPTAFYLCASSIPGSSYNEQFFGPGTRLTVL.

The gene calls are TRBV7-2 and TRBJ2-7; 10 nucleotides match TRBD2. This CDR3 is built from 14 residues. Per the germline V gene, CDR1 is SGHTA and CDR2 is FQGNSA. V lost 5 bases to trimming and J lost 2 bases; unmatched junction nucleotides: 3. The CDR3 is CASSRTSGPYEQYF. The CDR3, as DNA: TGTGCCAGCAGCCGGACTAGCGGCCCCTACGAGCAGTACTTC.

The chain employs TRBV30 and TRBJ2-2, with 10 bases aligning to TRBD2. This CDR3 comprises 18 residues. Germline CDR1 and CDR2: GTSNPN and SVGIG (reference sequence). Germline trimming cut 0 bases from V and 6 bases from J; bases unmatched to any gene: 13. CDR3 protein: CAWSVLTPLAGVSGELFF. The CDR3 coding sequence is TGTGCCTGGAGTGTCCTTACCCCCCTAGCGGGGGTCTCCGGGGAGCTGTTTTTT. Full variable domain (outside the CDR3, taken from reference TRBV30 and TRBJ2-2): SQTIHQWPATLVQPVGSPLSLECTVEGTSNPNLYWYRQAAGRGLQLLFYSVGIGQISSEVPQNLSASRPQDRQFILSSKKLLLSDSGFYLCAWSVLTPLAGVSGELFFGEGSRLTVL.

A single count supports this clone. This chain connects TRBV7-2 to TRBJ2-5, with TRBD1 matching 10 bases. V lost 5 bases to trimming and J lost 1 base; unmatched junction nucleotides: 1. The CDR3 runs 14 residues. Germline assignment: CDR1 SGHTA and CDR2 FQGNSA. CDR3 nucleotide sequence: TGTGCCAGCAGCCGGACAGGGGGCCAAGAGACCCAGTACTTC. Translating gives CASSRTGGQETQYF.

This clone was seen only a few times. The chain is built from TRBV4-1 and TRBJ2-7; 9 positions agree with TRBD1. CDR3 size: 14 residues. With V trimmed by 1 base and J by 5 bases, 3 bases remained unmatched. Looked up from germline, CDR1 is MGHRA and CDR2 is YSYEKL. The chain's CDR3 is CASSQGTGVDEQYF. The DNA of the CDR3 is TGCGCCAGCAGCCAAGGGACAGGGGTTGACGAGCAGTACTTC.